One and the same sample provided the 22 T cell receptor beta chains below, sequenced in a study of blood T cell repertoires in COVID-19. The data were produced by immunoSEQ multiplex PCR, yet TCRdb's version contains in-frame clones alone and is incomplete. The table records 110,000 to 150,000 clones, around 84% of them present only once. Sequenced material: peripheral blood. The receptors derive from a woman aged 50 to 60 with acute or convalescent COVID-19.

V is TRBV5-1 and J is TRBJ2-7; TRBD2 matches 8 bases. The CDR3 contains 14 residues. The germline CDR1 and CDR2 sequences are SGHRS and YFSETQ. Losses at the gene ends were 2 bases for V and 0 bases for J; bases not matched to a gene: 1. CDR3 DNA: TGCGCCAGCAGCTTCGGGGGGGACTCCTACGAGCAGTACTTC. Translating it yields CASSFGGDSYEQYF.

Only one count was recorded for this clone. The chain has TRBV19 and TRBJ1-5; 7 bases are shared with TRBD1. V gave up 3 bases and J gave up 2 bases; unmatched junction bases: 7. CDR3 length: 16 residues. Germline CDR1 LNHDA, CDR2 SQIVND (reference sequence). The CDR3 region is CASSIWGQGGNQPQHF. The CDR3 bases are TGTGCCAGTAGTATTTGGGGCCAGGGGGGCAATCAGCCCCAGCATTTT.

The CDR3 DNA reads TGTGCCAGCTCACCACCGTCCCCGGGGGAAAAACTGTTTTTT. Translation gives CASSPPSPGEKLFF. J is TRBJ1-4 and V is TRBV18; D is undetermined. V lost 0 bases, J lost 8 bases, and 10 bases lay in between. CDR1 is KGHSH, CDR2 LQKENI, per germline. This CDR3 is 14 amino acids long.

With regard to this clone: The junction shows a germline mismatch at one end, possibly a read error. The chain couples TRBV6-5 to TRBJ2-1; 14 bases are a match to TRBD2. CDR1 is MNHEY, CDR2 SVGAGI, per germline. The CDR3 covers 15 residues. CDR3 nucleotide sequence: TGTGCCAGCAGTTATACCCCGACTAGCGGGGGGGCTTGGATCTTC. It is translated as CASSYTPTSGGAWIF.

The J gene is TRBJ1-2, the V gene TRBV3-1 (or the pseudogene TRBV3-2), with 12 bases that match TRBD1. Trimming removed 5 bases from V and 6 bases from J; junction bases left unmatched: 10. CDR1 is LGHDT and CDR2 is YNNKEL in the germline V gene (reference sequence). The CDR3 extends over 16 amino acids. CDR3 coding DNA: TGTGCCAGCAGCTACCTTGGGGGACAGGGGGCTGATGGCTACACCTTC. Translating gives CASSYLGGQGADGYTF.

This chain links TRBV19 with TRBJ1-6, with 9 bases that match TRBD1. V gave up 4 bases and J gave up 9 bases; unmatched junction bases: 7. The CDR3 runs 15 residues. Per the germline V gene, CDR1 is LNHDA and CDR2 is SQIVND (reference sequence). CDR3 in amino acids: CASSTPGTGPSPLHF. The CDR3 nucleotides read TGTGCCAGTAGTACTCCCGGGACAGGGCCTTCACCCCTCCACTTT.

This rearrangement joins TRBV7-2 to TRBJ1-5, with 7 positions matching TRBD1. V trimming: 4 bases; J trimming: 6 bases; junction bases outside the gene matches: 12. CDR3 length equals 16 residues. Germline V gene lookup returns CDR1 SGHTA and CDR2 FQGNSA. CDR3 DNA: TGTGCCAGCAGCTCCGGGAGTAACAGGGGAGGTCAGCCCCAGCATTTT. Its translation: CASSSGSNRGGQPQHF.

This rearrangement joins TRBV29-1 to TRBJ1-2; 10 nucleotides match TRBD1. CDR1 is SQVTM, CDR2 ANQGSEA, per germline. Trimming removed 4 bases from V and 5 bases from J; junction bases left unmatched: 10. The CDR3 consists of 15 residues. The CDR3: CSVGSGTGARYGYTF. The CDR3 region has the DNA TGCAGCGTTGGATCCGGGACAGGGGCGAGATATGGCTACACCTTC.

The CDR3 nucleotides are TGTGCCAGCTCACCACACGGCTATGGCTACACCTTC. Its protein product is CASSPHGYGYTF. This chain uses TRBV18 with TRBJ1-2, with D unresolved. Trimming removed 1 base at V and 4 bases at J, with 4 bases between. This CDR3 comprises 12 residues. Germline V gene lookup returns CDR1 KGHSH and CDR2 LQKENI.

This clone has just one count. The chain carries TRBV28 and TRBJ1-1; weak D call: TRBD1 (6 bases). The CDR3 has 15 residues. The V end lost 7 bases, the J end lost 4 bases, and 19 bases lay between the germline ends. Germline values: CDR1 MDHEN, CDR2 SYDVKM. The CDR3, as DNA: TGTGCCAGCACCCCCGAGGGGGTAGTGGGCACTGAAGCTTTCTTT. It codes for CASTPEGVVGTEAFF.

V gene TRBV5-1 combines with J gene TRBJ1-1, with 7 bases lining up with TRBD1. Germline V gene lookup returns CDR1 SGHRS and CDR2 YFSETQ. Trimming at V came to 0 bases and at J to 7 bases, leaving 3 bases not matched to a gene. The CDR3 spans 13 residues. The CDR3 loop reads CASSLGQGGEAFF. The CDR3 region has the DNA TGCGCCAGCAGCTTGGGACAGGGTGGTGAAGCTTTCTTT.

In its sample, this clone was seen many times. V and J are TRBV6-1 and TRBJ1-1; D might be TRBD1 (5 bases). The germline V gene encodes CDR1 MNHNS and CDR2 SASEGT. The V end lost 3 bases, the J end lost 1 base, and 6 bases lay between the germline ends. This CDR3 is 13 amino acids long. The CDR3 region has the DNA TGTGCCAGCAGTGATCAGGGGAACACTGAAGCTTTCTTT. Encoded protein: CASSDQGNTEAFF.

The V call is TRBV6-2 or TRBV6-3, the J call TRBJ2-1; 12 nucleotides match TRBD2. The germline V gene encodes CDR1 MNHEY and CDR2 SVGEGT. This CDR3 contains 15 residues. V lost 5 bases to trimming and J lost 9 bases; unmatched junction nucleotides: 8. CDR3 loop: CASSPPSGGAGEQFF. Here the CDR3 DNA reads TGTGCCAGCAGTCCCCCTAGCGGGGGGGCTGGTGAGCAGTTCTTC.

J is TRBJ2-7 and V is TRBV27; a weak D match, TRBD2 (5 bases). Per germline, CDR1 MNHEY and CDR2 SMNVEV (reference sequence). Deletions cut 6 bases from V and 2 bases from J, with 23 bases between. The CDR3 contains 17 residues. CDR3 bases: TGTGCCAGCAGCCCCCGTCTAGCCCTAGCCGTGCCCTACGAGCAGTACTTC. Residues: CASSPRLALAVPYEQYF.

Note on this clone: One junction end disagrees with the germline gene, perhaps due to a read error. J is TRBJ1-2 and V is TRBV20-1; 8 nucleotides align to TRBD1. Germline lookup yields CDR1 DFQATT and CDR2 SNEGSKA (reference sequence). There are 11 residues in the CDR3. The CDR3: CSARGDRPIRF. The CDR3 DNA sequence: TGCAGTGCTAGAGGGGACAGGCCAATCCGGTTC.

The gene calls are TRBV4-2 and TRBJ1-2; 9 bases map to TRBD1. The ends lost 0 bases at V and 4 bases at J; junction bases unmatched: 3. The CDR3 length is 15 residues. Germline CDR1 LGHNA, CDR2 YNFKEQ. The CDR3, as DNA: TGTGCCAGCAGCCAAGAGGGACAGGGCCTCTATGGCTACACCTTC. It translates to CASSQEGQGLYGYTF.

The chain has TRBV7-8 and TRBJ1-1, with a weak D call TRBD1 (5 bases). Trimming removed 5 bases at V and 8 bases at J, with 18 bases between. The CDR3 contains 14 residues. CDR1 SGHVS and CDR2 FQNEAQ come from the germline V gene. For the CDR3, the DNA is TGTGCCAGCAGCCGAGACCAGGAAAGGGGCGAAGCTTTCTTT. It translates to CASSRDQERGEAFF.

The chain is built from TRBV6-2 or TRBV6-3 and TRBJ1-6, with a possible D match to TRBD1 (6 bases). Germline V gives CDR1 MNHEY, CDR2 SVGEGT. This CDR3 spans 14 amino acids. Trimming cost V 2 bases and J 7 bases, with 9 bases left between them. CDR3 protein: CASSYRTANSPLHF. The DNA for the CDR3 is TGTGCCAGCAGTTACAGGACAGCGAATTCACCCCTCCACTTT.

This clone was seen a few times. This rearrangement joins TRBV2 to TRBJ1-2, with 7 bases identical to TRBD1. Trimming took 1 base from V and 1 from J; bases not matched to a gene: 6. This CDR3 has 16 residues. In germline, CDR1 is SNHLY, CDR2 FYNNEI. CDR3 protein: CASSEGTGALNYGYTF. The CDR3 DNA reads TGTGCCAGCAGTGAAGGAACAGGGGCCCTTAACTATGGCTACACCTTC.

This clone turned up a few times. This chain connects TRBV18 to TRBJ1-4; 7 bases line up with TRBD1. The CDR3 is 15 residues long. J was trimmed by 7 bases and V by 6 bases; bases with no gene match: 11. The germline gives CDR1 KGHSH, CDR2 LQKENI. The CDR3 region is CASSYRDSMPEKLFF. CDR3 coding DNA: TGTGCCAGCTCGTACCGGGACAGTATGCCTGAAAAACTGTTTTTT.

This clone showed up just once. This chain links TRBV27 with TRBJ1-6; D unresolved. The CDR3 sequence is 16 residues long. V was shortened by 3 bases and J by 6 bases, with 15 bases between the two germline ends. Germline lookup yields CDR1 MNHEY and CDR2 SMNVEV (reference sequence). The CDR3 DNA reads TGTGCCAGCAGTTTCGGACTACAACGTGGTAATTCACCCCTCCACTTT. Protein product: CASSFGLQRGNSPLHF.

The chain employs TRBV4-3 and TRBJ2-1; TRBD2 matches at 8 bases. V shed 4 bases and J 8 bases; nucleotides not matched to a gene: 10. CDR3 length: 15 amino acids. CDR1 is LGHNA, CDR2 YSLEER, per germline. In DNA, the CDR3 is TGCGCCAGCAGCCGGACCGGGACTAGTTTCGATGAGCAGTTCTTC. Translating it yields CASSRTGTSFDEQFF.